The rows below give T cell receptor beta chains drawn from one sample of a study of PD-1 blockade in classical Hodgkin lymphoma. Assay used: immunoSEQ multiplex PCR; TCRdb lists only in-frame clones, some missing. The sample consists of 90,000 to 120,000 clones, nearly 90% of them appearing once. This sample comprised peripheral blood mononuclear cells (PBMCs), obtained before the second cycle of nivolumab. Receptors were obtained from a human donor with classical Hodgkin lymphoma. The CDR3 runs from the conserved cysteine through the conserved F or W. Fields, in order: D gene, V gene, clone size, J gene, CDR3 protein, CDR3 DNA. A D gene is named only where the DNA matches it firmly. Rows may omit the clone size; those that give it use once, few, many or a size class.

D gene: .; V gene: TRBV2; clone size: .; J gene: TRBJ1-4; CDR3 protein: CASGINTGEKLFF; CDR3 DNA: TGTGCCAGCGGCATCAATACGGGGGAAAAACTGTTTTTT
D gene: .; V gene: TRBV19; clone size: few; J gene: TRBJ2-7; CDR3 protein: CASSGAGTVYEQYF; CDR3 DNA: TGTGCCAGTAGTGGCGCAGGGACCGTCTACGAGCAGTACTTC
D gene: .; V gene: TRBV4-1; clone size: .; J gene: TRBJ1-3; CDR3 protein: CASSQIWDDGNTIYF; CDR3 DNA: TGCGCCAGCAGCCAAATCTGGGACGACGGAAACACCATATATTTT
D gene: TRBD1; V gene: TRBV19; clone size: .; J gene: TRBJ2-3; CDR3 protein: CASTTGEGTDTQYF; CDR3 DNA: TGTGCCAGTACGACAGGGGAAGGGACAGATACGCAGTATTTT
D gene: TRBD2; V gene: TRBV27; clone size: .; J gene: TRBJ2-1; CDR3 protein: CASSRTSGEFNEQFF; CDR3 DNA: TGTGCCAGCAGCCGAACTAGCGGTGAATTCAATGAGCAGTTCTTC
D gene: .; V gene: TRBV5-4; clone size: .; J gene: TRBJ2-7; CDR3 protein: CASSSPPSYEQYF; CDR3 DNA: TGTGCCAGCAGCTCCCCCCCCTCCTACGAGCAGTACTTC
D gene: TRBD1; V gene: TRBV4-3; clone size: once; J gene: TRBJ2-1; CDR3 protein: CASSQETTGGLNEQFF; CDR3 DNA: TGCGCCAGCAGCCAAGAAACTACAGGGGGGCTAAATGAGCAGTTCTTC
D gene: .; V gene: TRBV7-9; clone size: .; J gene: TRBJ1-5; CDR3 protein: CASSLLGVDQPQHF; CDR3 DNA: TGTGCCAGCAGCCTGTTAGGGGTTGATCAGCCCCAGCATTTT
D gene: .; V gene: TRBV18; clone size: .; J gene: TRBJ1-5; CDR3 protein: CASSPDGRNQPQHF; CDR3 DNA: TGTGCCAGCTCACCTGACGGACGCAATCAGCCCCAGCATTTT
D gene: TRBD1; V gene: TRBV6-5; clone size: .; J gene: TRBJ1-2; CDR3 protein: CASREDRTTNYGYTF; CDR3 DNA: TGTGCCAGCAGGGAGGACAGGACAACTAACTATGGCTACACCTTC
D gene: .; V gene: TRBV7-2; clone size: .; J gene: TRBJ2-3; CDR3 protein: CASSLAGSHYTDTQYF; CDR3 DNA: TGTGCCAGCAGCTTAGCTGGATCTCATTACACAGATACGCAGTATTTT
D gene: .; V gene: TRBV4-2; clone size: .; J gene: TRBJ2-2; CDR3 protein: CASSQDLSANTNTGELFF; CDR3 DNA: TGTGCCAGCAGCCAAGACTTATCGGCTAATACGAACACCGGGGAGCTGTTTTTT
D gene: .; V gene: TRBV27; clone size: .; J gene: TRBJ2-6; CDR3 protein: CASSLWATGPAGANVLTF; CDR3 DNA: TGTGCCAGCAGTTTATGGGCGACTGGGCCGGCTGGGGCCAACGTCCTGACTTTC
D gene: .; V gene: TRBV27; clone size: .; J gene: TRBJ2-5; CDR3 protein: CASSPWAGAQETQYF; CDR3 DNA: TGTGCCAGCAGTCCCTGGGCGGGGGCACAAGAGACCCAGTACTTC
D gene: TRBD1; V gene: TRBV28; clone size: .; J gene: TRBJ2-1; CDR3 protein: CASSIPQGVSYNEQFF; CDR3 DNA: TGTGCCAGCTCAATTCCACAGGGGGTGTCCTACAATGAGCAGTTCTTC
D gene: TRBD2; V gene: TRBV7-6; clone size: .; J gene: TRBJ2-7; CDR3 protein: CASAWASGRSYEQYF; CDR3 DNA: TGTGCCAGCGCTTGGGCTAGCGGGAGGTCCTACGAGCAGTACTTC
D gene: .; V gene: TRBV7-9; clone size: .; J gene: TRBJ2-7; CDR3 protein: CASSQTRTNSYEQYF; CDR3 DNA: TGTGCCAGCAGCCAAACCAGGACTAACTCCTACGAGCAGTACTTC
D gene: TRBD2; V gene: TRBV6-1; clone size: .; J gene: TRBJ2-1; CDR3 protein: CASPGLAPYNEQFF; CDR3 DNA: TGTGCCAGCCCGGGACTAGCGCCTTACAATGAGCAGTTCTTC
D gene: .; V gene: TRBV12-5; clone size: .; J gene: TRBJ1-2; CDR3 protein: CASGLSGGADGYTF; CDR3 DNA: TGTGCTAGTGGTTTGAGCGGGGGCGCCGATGGCTACACCTTC
D gene: .; V gene: TRBV28; clone size: .; J gene: TRBJ1-5; CDR3 protein: CASTFGDVTGNNQPQHF; CDR3 DNA: TGTGCCAGCACCTTCGGGGACGTCACTGGGAACAATCAGCCCCAGCATTTT
D gene: TRBD2; V gene: TRBV6-5; clone size: .; J gene: TRBJ2-7; CDR3 protein: CASRTGGSHYEQYF; CDR3 DNA: TGTGCCAGCAGGACCGGGGGGTCACACTACGAGCAGTACTTC
D gene: .; V gene: TRBV7-6; clone size: .; J gene: TRBJ2-1; CDR3 protein: CASSSNLGGRGYNEQFF; CDR3 DNA: TGTGCCAGCAGCTCCAACTTGGGGGGCAGGGGATACAATGAGCAGTTCTTC
D gene: TRBD2; V gene: TRBV27; clone size: .; J gene: TRBJ2-2; CDR3 protein: CASSFLAGDTGELFF; CDR3 DNA: TGTGCCAGCAGTTTTCTAGCGGGGGACACCGGGGAGCTGTTTTTT
D gene: TRBD2; V gene: TRBV19; clone size: .; J gene: TRBJ2-5; CDR3 protein: CASRRASGEETQYF; CDR3 DNA: TGTGCCAGCCGCCGGGCTAGCGGTGAAGAGACCCAGTACTTC
D gene: TRBD1; V gene: TRBV11-3; clone size: .; J gene: TRBJ1-1; CDR3 protein: CASSYGQEHTEAFF; CDR3 DNA: TGTGCCAGCAGCTACGGACAGGAACACACTGAAGCTTTCTTT
D gene: .; V gene: TRBV14; clone size: .; J gene: TRBJ2-7; CDR3 protein: CASSLLNGGTYEQYF; CDR3 DNA: TGTGCCAGCAGCCTCCTGAACGGGGGAACCTACGAGCAGTACTTC
D gene: TRBD2; V gene: TRBV19; clone size: .; J gene: TRBJ2-5; CDR3 protein: CASRTTSGRQETQYF; CDR3 DNA: TGTGCCAGTAGAACGACTAGCGGGAGACAAGAGACCCAGTACTTC
D gene: TRBD1; V gene: TRBV7-6; clone size: .; J gene: TRBJ1-1; CDR3 protein: CASSLDVETGWTEAFF; CDR3 DNA: TGTGCCAGCAGCTTAGATGTCGAGACAGGGTGGACTGAAGCTTTCTTT
D gene: TRBD1; V gene: TRBV11-2; clone size: .; J gene: TRBJ2-1; CDR3 protein: CASRPGQGIPPEQFF; CDR3 DNA: TGTGCCAGCAGACCAGGACAGGGGATCCCTCCGGAGCAGTTCTTC
D gene: .; V gene: TRBV5-5; clone size: .; J gene: TRBJ1-1; CDR3 protein: CASSLASRSAFF; CDR3 DNA: TGTGCCAGCAGCTTGGCCTCTAGGTCGGCTTTCTTT
D gene: .; V gene: TRBV29-1; clone size: .; J gene: TRBJ2-7; CDR3 protein: CSVAPRLTGEQYF; CDR3 DNA: TGCAGCGTCGCGCCACGGCTCACTGGCGAGCAGTACTTC
D gene: .; V gene: TRBV5-1; clone size: .; J gene: TRBJ1-3; CDR3 protein: CASSLEGAASGNTIYF; CDR3 DNA: TGCGCCAGCAGCTTGGAGGGAGCCGCCTCTGGAAACACCATATATTTT
D gene: .; V gene: TRBV25-1; clone size: .; J gene: TRBJ1-1; CDR3 protein: CATGGGRGTEAFF; CDR3 DNA: TGTGCCACCGGTGGAGGGCGCGGCACTGAAGCTTTCTTT
D gene: .; V gene: TRBV7-2; clone size: .; J gene: TRBJ2-5; CDR3 protein: CASTPSGRTKETQYF; CDR3 DNA: TGTGCCAGCACACCTTCGGGACGGACCAAGGAGACCCAGTACTTC
D gene: TRBD2; V gene: TRBV5-4; clone size: .; J gene: TRBJ2-1; CDR3 protein: CASSNDSAGDNEQFF; CDR3 DNA: TGTGCCAGCAGCAATGACTCGGCGGGAGACAATGAGCAGTTCTTC
D gene: .; V gene: TRBV18; clone size: .; J gene: TRBJ2-7; CDR3 protein: CASSPRADLRYF; CDR3 DNA: TGTGCCAGCTCACCACGGGCGGATCTTAGGTACTTC
D gene: .; V gene: TRBV27; clone size: .; J gene: TRBJ1-5; CDR3 protein: CASSFQGQNQPQHF; CDR3 DNA: TGTGCCAGCAGTTTTCAGGGGCAGAATCAGCCCCAGCATTTT
D gene: .; V gene: TRBV19; clone size: .; J gene: TRBJ1-1; CDR3 protein: CASSIVWQGSYTEAFF; CDR3 DNA: TGTGCCAGTAGTATAGTATGGCAGGGTAGTTACACTGAAGCTTTCTTT
D gene: .; V gene: TRBV4-1; clone size: .; J gene: TRBJ2-2; CDR3 protein: CASSSLAAGELFF; CDR3 DNA: TGCGCCAGCAGCTCTTTAGCCGCCGGGGAGCTGTTTTTT
D gene: .; V gene: TRBV6-1; clone size: .; J gene: TRBJ1-1; CDR3 protein: CASSRTANTEAFF; CDR3 DNA: TGTGCCAGCAGTCGGACAGCAAACACTGAAGCTTTCTTT
D gene: .; V gene: TRBV6-1; clone size: .; J gene: TRBJ1-3; CDR3 protein: CASSAQGPFVGNTIYF; CDR3 DNA: TGTGCCAGCAGTGCTCAGGGACCTTTCGTTGGAAACACCATATATTTT
D gene: .; V gene: TRBV6-6; clone size: .; J gene: TRBJ2-7; CDR3 protein: CASSYPTGSSYEQYF; CDR3 DNA: TGTGCCAGCAGTTACCCGACGGGGAGCTCCTACGAGCAGTACTTC
D gene: .; V gene: TRBV11-2; clone size: .; J gene: TRBJ2-7; CDR3 protein: CASLGPGPYEQYF; CDR3 DNA: TGTGCCAGCTTGGGACCGGGTCCCTACGAGCAGTACTTC
D gene: .; V gene: TRBV19; clone size: .; J gene: TRBJ2-7; CDR3 protein: CASSPSSPYEQYF; CDR3 DNA: TGTGCCAGTAGTCCGAGCAGCCCCTACGAGCAGTACTTC
D gene: .; V gene: TRBV19; clone size: .; J gene: TRBJ1-1; CDR3 protein: CASGPFGLNTEAFF; CDR3 DNA: TGTGCCAGTGGTCCTTTCGGGCTGAACACTGAAGCTTTCTTT
D gene: .; V gene: TRBV14; clone size: .; J gene: TRBJ2-7; CDR3 protein: CASSQAFEQYF; CDR3 DNA: TGTGCCAGCAGCCAGGCCTTCGAGCAGTACTTC
D gene: .; V gene: TRBV5-1; clone size: .; J gene: TRBJ2-5; CDR3 protein: CASSHDQWGTQYF; CDR3 DNA: TGCGCCAGCAGCCATGACCAGTGGGGGACCCAGTACTTC
D gene: .; V gene: TRBV7-9; clone size: few; J gene: TRBJ2-1; CDR3 protein: CASSSRTVSYNEQFF; CDR3 DNA: TGTGCCAGCAGCTCCCGGACAGTCTCCTACAATGAGCAGTTCTTC
D gene: TRBD2; V gene: TRBV10-3; clone size: once; J gene: TRBJ2-7; CDR3 protein: CAISGPPGGGSYEQYF; CDR3 DNA: TGTGCCATCAGTGGCCCCCCAGGCGGGGGTTCCTACGAGCAGTACTTC
D gene: TRBD2; V gene: TRBV2; clone size: once; J gene: TRBJ2-5; CDR3 protein: CASSGTGGRETQYF; CDR3 DNA: TGTGCCAGCAGTGGGACTGGCGGGAGAGAGACCCAGTACTTC
D gene: TRBD2; V gene: TRBV7-2; clone size: .; J gene: TRBJ2-7; CDR3 protein: CASSGREPVHEQYF; CDR3 DNA: TGTGCCAGCAGCGGGCGGGAGCCCGTCCACGAGCAGTACTTC
D gene: TRBD1; V gene: TRBV6-1; clone size: few; J gene: TRBJ1-2; CDR3 protein: CASSSGTDYGYTF; CDR3 DNA: TGTGCCAGCAGTTCCGGGACAGACTATGGCTACACCTTC
D gene: .; V gene: TRBV5-1; clone size: .; J gene: TRBJ1-4; CDR3 protein: CASSLASGNEKLFF; CDR3 DNA: TGCGCCAGCAGCTTGGCCTCGGGGAACGAAAAACTGTTTTTT